This entry is about one T cell receptor (beta chain). Symptom resolution, clearance, or two negative PCRs marked donors in Cohort 3 as recovered. V lost 5 bases and J lost 0; bases outside the gene matches: 4. There are 15 residues in the CDR3. Germline V gene lookup returns CDR1 SGHRS and CDR2 YFSETQ. These data are taken from a study of blood T cell repertoires in COVID-19. About the research overall: The United States, Italy and Spain were the sources of the acute and convalescent COVID-19 samples. PBMCs, B-cell-depleted T cells, or T cells were the source of the cDNA or gDNA that made up the material.

Under the authors' procedure: Amplified reference gene primers provided the basis for estimating nucleated cell counts. Generated by immunoSEQ multiplex PCR, the TCRdb table keeps only in-frame clones and is missing some. V, J and clone size are taken as reported in that table, and D and trimming were inferred from the DNA itself. The data hold 350,000 or so clones, with 92% observed a single time. The rearrangement joins TRBV5-1 to TRBJ2-1; 8 nucleotides agree with TRBD1. The sequence was collected from a woman in her twenties or thirties who had recovered from COVID-19. The sample taken for sequencing was PBMCs or T cells enriched from blood (not recorded which). CDR3 nucleotide sequence: TGCGCCAGCAGATCGACAGGGGACTCCTACAATGAGCAGTTCTTC. Translating gives CASRSTGDSYNEQFF.